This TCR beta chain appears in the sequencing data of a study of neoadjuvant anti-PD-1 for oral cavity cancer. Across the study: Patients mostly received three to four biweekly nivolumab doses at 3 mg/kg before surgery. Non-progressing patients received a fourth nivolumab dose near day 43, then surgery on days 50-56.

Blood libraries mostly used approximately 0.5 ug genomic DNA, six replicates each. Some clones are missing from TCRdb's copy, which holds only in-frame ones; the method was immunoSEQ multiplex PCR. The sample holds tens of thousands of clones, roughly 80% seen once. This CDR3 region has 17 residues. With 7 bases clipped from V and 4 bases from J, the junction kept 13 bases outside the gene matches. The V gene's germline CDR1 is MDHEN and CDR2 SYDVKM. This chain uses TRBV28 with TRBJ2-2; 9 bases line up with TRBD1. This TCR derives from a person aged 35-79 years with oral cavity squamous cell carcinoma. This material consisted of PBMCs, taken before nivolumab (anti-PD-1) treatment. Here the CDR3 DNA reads TGTGCCAGCAACTTTCGGGGGACAGGGTTACCCACCGGGGAGCTGTTTTTT. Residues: CASNFRGTGLPTGELFF.